This T cell receptor (beta chain) was profiled in a study of blood T cell repertoires in COVID-19. Germline V gene lookup returns CDR1 SGHTA and CDR2 FQGNSA. V was shortened by 4 bases and J by 2 bases, with 6 bases between the two germline ends. The CDR3 length is 13 residues. This clone was picked up a small number of times. Per the authors' pipeline: Estimated nucleated cell counts came from reference gene primer amplification. The method was immunoSEQ multiplex PCR; TCRdb's version includes in-frame clones alone and lacks a portion of them. The V and J calls and clone size were taken over from that table, and D and trimming were inferred from the DNA. Here the sample spans under 500,000 clones, around 89% being singletons. Participants had their cohort set by participant-reported clinical history. Donors in Cohort 3 counted as recovered after two negative PCRs, clearance, or symptom resolution.

The source is a man aged 25 to 45 who had recovered from COVID-19. Sequenced sample: PBMCs or T cells enriched from blood (not recorded which). The chain carries TRBV7-2 and TRBJ1-5; possible D gene TRBD1, 5 bases. The DNA for the CDR3 is TGTGCCAGCAGCTGGGGGGGCAATCAGCCCCAGCATTTT. It codes for CASSWGGNQPQHF.